Presented here are 10 T cell receptor beta chains from one specimen sequenced in a study of T-cell reconstitution after alpha-beta-depleted transplantation in children. Study-wide results and caveats: At one year after transplant, newly produced T cells mostly accounted for T-cell counts and diversity.

Preparation of the TCRbeta library was carried out with unique molecular identifiers. TCRdb re-called the PCR reads with MiXCR, one entry per CDR3 protein. Here the sample spans a few hundred thousand distinct CDR3 sequences, over 7.5% being singletons. Antigens for these TCRs are unknown. Sequencing used peripheral blood, obtained 360 days after TCRalphabeta/CD19-depleted stem cell transplant. These receptors all stem from a female patient aged 2-9 years who had a stem cell transplant for Fanconi anemia, so the T cells may come from the graft donor.

Notes on this clonotype: A much larger clone lies a single base off, so this may be a read error. V and J are TRBV20-1 and TRBJ2-1, with 8 bases identical to TRBD2. Germline assignment: CDR1 DFQATT and CDR2 SNEGSKA (reference sequence). The CDR3 loop spans 17 amino acids. The chain's CDR3 is CCARDAGGHTSYNEQFF. CDR3 sequence (DNA): TGCTGTGCTAGAGATGCGGGGGGCCACACTTCCTACAATGAGCAGTTCTTC.

This clonotype was counted only a few times. The genes are TRBV5-1 and TRBJ1-3, with TRBD1 as a possible D gene (5 bases). The CDR3 covers 13 residues. The V gene lost 1 base and the J gene lost 6 bases, with 8 bases spanning the gap. Germline V gives CDR1 SGHRS, CDR2 YFSETQ. The CDR3 reads CASSLTGANTIYF. The CDR3 DNA reads as TGCGCCAGCAGCTTGACAGGAGCAAACACCATATATTTT.

This clonotype has only a few counts. J is TRBJ2-5 and V is TRBV2; 8 positions match TRBD2. Germline CDR1 reads SNHLY; CDR2 reads FYNNEI. The CDR3 is 15 amino acids. Trimming took 2 bases from V and 5 from J; bases not matched to a gene: 7. CDR3 sequence: CASSERGGRGETQYF. The DNA of the CDR3 is TGTGCCAGCAGTGAACGGGGGGGCCGGGGGGAGACCCAGTACTTC.

This clonotype has just one count. The chain couples TRBV9 to TRBJ1-2, with D possibly being TRBD1 (5 bases). In germline, CDR1 is SGDLS, CDR2 YYNGEE. Between the trimmed V and J ends, which lost 4 bases and 4 bases, there was a span of 14 bases. The CDR3 extends over 14 amino acids. The CDR3 loop is CASSPQGEVYGYTF. The DNA for the CDR3 is TGTGCCAGCAGCCCCCAGGGAGAGGTCTATGGCTACACCTTC.

This clonotype was recorded many times. This chain connects TRBV15 to TRBJ1-1; D possibly corresponds to TRBD1 (5 bases). From germline, CDR1 is LNHNV and CDR2 YYDKDF (reference sequence). V was clipped by 5 bases and J by 10 bases, with 14 bases between them. This CDR3 contains 12 residues. This CDR3 reads CATSGQGGSAFF. CDR3 nucleotide sequence: TGTGCCACCAGCGGGCAGGGAGGTTCAGCTTTCTTT.

This clonotype was observed a handful of times. The CDR3, as DNA: TGTGCCACAGTGACAGGCGCGGGGAATGAGCAGTTCTTC. Its protein is CATVTGAGNEQFF. This chain uses TRBV10-3 with TRBJ2-1; D is perhaps TRBD1 or TRBD2 (6 bases each). Trimming took 10 bases from V and 7 from J, leaving 17 bases between them. Germline V lookup: CDR1 ENHRY, CDR2 SYGVKD. The CDR3 totals 13 residues.

The chain couples TRBV28 to TRBJ2-7; D might be TRBD1 (6 bases). This CDR3 spans 14 amino acids. Germline V gene lookup returns CDR1 MDHEN and CDR2 SYDVKM. The V end was cut by 2 bases, the J end by 1 base, with 9 bases between. DNA for the CDR3: TGTGCCAGCAGTTTAAGCAGGGGTTCCTACGAGCAGTACGTC. This codes for CASSLSRGSYEQYV.

This chain uses TRBV20-1 with TRBJ1-3, with no clear D. The V end was cut by 3 bases, the J end by 1 base, with 4 bases between. This CDR3 comprises 12 residues. Germline CDR1 is DFQATT and CDR2 is SNEGSKA (reference sequence). The CDR3, as DNA: TGCAGTGCTAGGTTATCTGGAAACACCATATATTTT. Encoded protein: CSARLSGNTIYF.

This clonotype was found a few times. This CDR3 reads CASSASDSYGYTF. The CDR3, as DNA: TGCGCCAGCAGCGCCTCAGACAGCTATGGCTACACCTTC. This chain connects TRBV5-1 to TRBJ1-2; TRBD1 might be the D (5 bases). The CDR3 sequence is 13 residues long. Germline V CDR1 and CDR2: SGHRS, YFSETQ. The V end was cut by 4 bases, the J end by 4 bases, with 11 bases between.

In this sample, this clonotype turned up many times. The rearrangement joins TRBV6-5 to TRBJ2-7; 8 bases map to TRBD2. J gave up 1 base and V 7 bases, and 3 bases lay outside the gene matches. The germline V gene encodes CDR1 MNHEY and CDR2 SVGAGI. This CDR3 is built from 13 residues. As DNA, the CDR3 is TGTGCCAGCACGCGGGGGGTATCCTACGAGCAGTACTTC. Its protein product is CASTRGVSYEQYF.